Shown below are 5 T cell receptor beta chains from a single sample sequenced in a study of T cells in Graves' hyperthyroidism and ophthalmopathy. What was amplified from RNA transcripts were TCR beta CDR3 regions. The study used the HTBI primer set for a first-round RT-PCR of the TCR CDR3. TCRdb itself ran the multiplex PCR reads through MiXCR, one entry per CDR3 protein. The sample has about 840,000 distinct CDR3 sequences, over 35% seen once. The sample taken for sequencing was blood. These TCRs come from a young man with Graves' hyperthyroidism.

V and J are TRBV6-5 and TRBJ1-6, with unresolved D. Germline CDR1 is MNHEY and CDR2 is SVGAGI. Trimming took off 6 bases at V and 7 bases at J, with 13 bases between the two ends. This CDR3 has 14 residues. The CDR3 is CASSPGVYNSPLHF. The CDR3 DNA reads TGTGCCAGCAGCCCCGGGGTTTACAATTCACCCCTCCACTTT.

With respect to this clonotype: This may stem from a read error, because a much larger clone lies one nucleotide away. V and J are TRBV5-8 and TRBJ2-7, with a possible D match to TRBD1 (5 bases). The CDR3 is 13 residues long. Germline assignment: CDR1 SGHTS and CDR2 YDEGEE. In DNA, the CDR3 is TGTGCCAGCAGCTTTACTGGGGCCTACGAGCAGTGCTTC. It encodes CASSFTGAYEQCF.

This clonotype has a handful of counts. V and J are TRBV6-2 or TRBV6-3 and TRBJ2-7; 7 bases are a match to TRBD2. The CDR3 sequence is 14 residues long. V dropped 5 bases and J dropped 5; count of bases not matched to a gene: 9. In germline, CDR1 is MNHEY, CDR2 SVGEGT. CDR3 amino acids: CASSERGRFNEQYF. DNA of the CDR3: TGTGCCAGCAGTGAGCGGGGACGTTTCAACGAGCAGTACTTC.

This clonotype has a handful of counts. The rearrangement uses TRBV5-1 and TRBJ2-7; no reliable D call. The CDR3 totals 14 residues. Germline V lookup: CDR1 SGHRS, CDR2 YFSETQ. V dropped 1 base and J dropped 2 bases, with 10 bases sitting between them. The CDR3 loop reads CASSLMEQTYEQYF. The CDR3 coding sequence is TGCGCCAGCAGCTTGATGGAACAGACCTACGAGCAGTACTTC. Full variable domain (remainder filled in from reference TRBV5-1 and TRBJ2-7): KAGVTQTPRYLIKTRGQQVTLSCSPISGHRSVSWYQQTPGQGLQFLFEYFSETQRNKGNFPGRFSGRQFSNSRSEMNVSTLELGDSALYLCASSLMEQTYEQYFGPGTRLTVT.

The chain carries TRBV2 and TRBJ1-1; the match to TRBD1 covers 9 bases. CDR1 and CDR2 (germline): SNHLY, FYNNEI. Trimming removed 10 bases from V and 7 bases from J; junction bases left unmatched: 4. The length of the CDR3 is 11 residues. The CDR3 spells CATGTGSEAFF. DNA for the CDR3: TGTGCCACCGGGACAGGGAGTGAAGCTTTCTTT.